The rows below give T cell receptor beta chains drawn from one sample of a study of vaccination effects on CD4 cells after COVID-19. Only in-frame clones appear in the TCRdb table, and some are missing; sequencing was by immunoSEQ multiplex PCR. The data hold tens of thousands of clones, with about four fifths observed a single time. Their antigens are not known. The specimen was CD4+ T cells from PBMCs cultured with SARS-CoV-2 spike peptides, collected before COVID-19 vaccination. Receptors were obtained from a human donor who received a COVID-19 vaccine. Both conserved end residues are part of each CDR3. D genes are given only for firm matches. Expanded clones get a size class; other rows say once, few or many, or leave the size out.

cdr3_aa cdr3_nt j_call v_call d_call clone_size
CASSPDYTEAFF TGTGCCAGCAGCCCCGATTACACTGAAGCTTTCTTT TRBJ1-1 TRBV12-3/TRBV12-4 - -
CASSATGLVKGSSEAFF TGTGCCAGCAGTGCGACAGGGTTGGTCAAAGGGTCCTCTGAAGCTTTCTTT TRBJ1-1 TRBV6-4 TRBD1 -
CASTVAGIHTGELFF TGTGCCAGCACCGTAGCGGGGATCCACACCGGGGAGCTGTTTTTT TRBJ2-2 TRBV28 TRBD2 once
CASSEDLYNEQFF TGTGCCAGCAGTGAGGACTTATACAATGAGCAGTTCTTC TRBJ2-1 TRBV14 - -
CASSPRGHYSYNEQFF TGTGCCAGCAGCCCCAGGGGACACTACTCCTACAATGAGCAGTTCTTC TRBJ2-1 TRBV27 - -
CASSYWSGREAFF TGTGCCAGCAGTTACTGGAGCGGACGGGAAGCTTTCTTT TRBJ1-1 TRBV6-5 - once
CASSSFGQLNEKLFF TGTGCCAGCAGTTCCTTTGGACAGCTTAATGAAAAACTGTTTTTT TRBJ1-4 TRBV28 - once
CASSERAGVGKLFF TGTGCCAGCAGTGAACGGGCAGGGGTTGGAAAACTGTTTTTT TRBJ1-4 TRBV2 - -
CASSFYETSTF TGTGCCAGCAGCTTCTATGAGACGTCCACCTTC TRBJ1-2 TRBV7-2 - once
CASSRLTGSETQYF TGTGCCAGCAGCCGGCTTACGGGATCCGAGACCCAGTACTTC TRBJ2-5 TRBV14 - -
CASSPEAGGAQYF TGTGCCAGCAGCCCTGAAGCGGGGGGGGCGCAGTATTTT TRBJ2-3 TRBV11-2 TRBD2 -
CASRWDRGTDTQYF TGTGCCAGCAGATGGGATCGGGGCACAGATACGCAGTATTTT TRBJ2-3 TRBV2 - -
CASSSRTSGLGTGRNEQFF TGTGCCAGCAGCTCGAGGACTAGCGGGTTAGGTACTGGACGGAATGAGCAGTTCTTC TRBJ2-1 TRBV7-8 TRBD2 -
CSAPGLWHTDTQYF TGCAGCGCACCGGGCCTTTGGCACACAGATACGCAGTATTTT TRBJ2-3 TRBV29-1 - -
CASSYTATPKQETQYF TGCGCCAGCAGCTACACCGCGACTCCGAAACAAGAGACCCAGTACTTC TRBJ2-5 TRBV5-1 - -
CASSWAPAGGTDTQYF TGTGCCAGCAGCTGGGCCCCAGCGGGGGGCACAGATACGCAGTATTTT TRBJ2-3 TRBV5-5 TRBD2 -
CSAGSGGRSLANYGYTF TGCAGCGCCGGATCAGGGGGACGGTCCTTAGCTAACTATGGCTACACCTTC TRBJ1-2 TRBV29-1 TRBD1 -
CAWMSARSGNTIYF TGTGCCTGGATGTCGGCTCGCTCTGGAAACACCATATATTTT TRBJ1-3 TRBV30 - -
CASRVDRGGPLHF TGTGCCAGCAGGGTGGACAGGGGAGGACCCCTCCACTTT TRBJ1-6 TRBV2 TRBD1 -
CASSLQSRTSTDTQYF TGTGCCAGCAGCCTTCAGTCCCGGACTAGCACAGATACGCAGTATTTT TRBJ2-3 TRBV7-2 - -
CASSPGTSGGTDTQYF TGCGCCAGCAGCCCGGGGACTAGCGGTGGCACAGATACGCAGTATTTT TRBJ2-3 TRBV5-1 TRBD2 -
CASRRSGGADTQYF TGTGCCAGCAGGCGTAGCGGGGGTGCAGATACGCAGTATTTT TRBJ2-3 TRBV2 TRBD2 -
CASSQTGLGGYTF TGTGCCAGCAGCCAAACAGGTTTAGGGGGCTACACCTTC TRBJ1-2 TRBV3-1/TRBV3-2 - -
CASSQEGLAGGGTDTQYF TGTGCCAGCAGCCAAGAAGGACTAGCGGGGGGGGGCACAGATACGCAGTATTTT TRBJ2-3 TRBV3-1/TRBV3-2 TRBD2 -
CASSLNDAGNTIYF TGCGCCAGCAGCTTGAACGACGCTGGAAACACCATATATTTT TRBJ1-3 TRBV5-1 - -
CASSSQSGAQNYGYTF TGTGCCAGCAGCTCCCAGAGTGGCGCTCAAAACTATGGCTACACCTTC TRBJ1-2 TRBV7-8 - -
CASSLFGTEAFF TGTGCCAGCAGCTTATTCGGCACTGAAGCTTTCTTT TRBJ1-1 TRBV11-2 - -
CASRDGQNTEAFF TGTGCCAGCAGAGACGGGCAGAACACTGAAGCTTTCTTT TRBJ1-1 TRBV25-1 - few
CASSLAVSQPQHF TGTGCCAGCAGCTTGGCCGTTAGTCAGCCCCAGCATTTT TRBJ1-5 TRBV5-6 - few
CATHLGVAEQPQHF TGTGCCACCCACCTGGGGGTAGCAGAACAGCCCCAGCATTTT TRBJ1-5 TRBV19 - once
CASSSRTGNYGYTF TGTGCCAGCAGCTCCCGGACGGGAAACTATGGCTACACCTTC TRBJ1-2 TRBV5-4 - -
CASSYRPGRHTEAFF TGTGCCAGCAGTTACCGTCCGGGCCGGCACACTGAAGCTTTCTTT TRBJ1-1 TRBV6-5 - -
CATSAGTGGLGTQYF TGTGCCACCAGTGCCGGGACAGGGGGCCTTGGCACCCAGTACTTC TRBJ2-5 TRBV15 TRBD1 -
CSVGGGGTTGELFF TGCAGCGTTGGAGGGGGGGGCACAACCGGGGAGCTGTTTTTT TRBJ2-2 TRBV29-1 - -
CASSLGSPIGGEQFF TGCGCCAGCAGCTTGGGTTCACCGATCGGCGGTGAGCAGTTCTTC TRBJ2-1 TRBV5-1 - -
CSSDILNTEAFF TGCAGCTCCGACATTTTGAACACTGAAGCTTTCTTT TRBJ1-1 TRBV29-1 - -
CASSWLDPELNTQYF TGCGCCAGCAGTTGGCTTGATCCTGAACTTAATACGCAGTATTTT TRBJ2-3 TRBV5-1 - -
CASSEDIQGRGTDTQYF TGTGCCAGCAGCGAGGACATACAGGGAAGGGGCACAGATACGCAGTATTTT TRBJ2-3 TRBV5-7 - -
CSVGDTQYF TGCAGCGTTGGAGATACGCAGTATTTT TRBJ2-3 TRBV29-1 - -
CASSRRGDSGANVLTF TGTGCCAGCAGCCGCCGGGGGGACTCTGGGGCCAACGTCCTGACTTTC TRBJ2-6 TRBV9 TRBD2 few
CASSYSRADTQYF TGTGCCAGCAGTTACTCCCGAGCAGATACGCAGTATTTT TRBJ2-3 TRBV6-5 - few
CASSGPPLGETQYF TGTGCCAGCAGTGGTCCTCCGCTCGGGGAGACCCAGTACTTC TRBJ2-5 TRBV2 - -
CASSQRRGGSTDTQYF TGCGCCAGCAGCCAACGACGGGGGGGCTCCACAGATACGCAGTATTTT TRBJ2-3 TRBV4-1 TRBD2 once
CAWVSSADRTDTQYF TGTGCCTGGGTATCTAGCGCCGACCGCACAGATACGCAGTATTTT TRBJ2-3 TRBV30 - -
CASSLDKAGNTIYF TGTGCCAGCAGCTTGGACAAAGCTGGAAACACCATATATTTT TRBJ1-3 TRBV5-6 - -
CASSYDRYSPLHF TGTGCCAGCAGTTACGACAGGTATTCACCCCTCCACTTT TRBJ1-6 TRBV6-6 - -
CASSYETGVSGELFF TGTGCCAGCAGTTACGAAACAGGGGTATCCGGGGAGCTGTTTTTT TRBJ2-2 TRBV6-5 TRBD1 -
CASSQVYYSSTDTQYF TGCGCCAGCAGCCAAGTCTACTACTCGAGCACAGATACGCAGTATTTT TRBJ2-3 TRBV4-1 - -
CASSRGQNNEQFF TGCGCCAGCAGCCGTGGACAGAACAATGAGCAGTTCTTC TRBJ2-1 TRBV5-1 - -
CASSEYTQHF TGTGCCAGCAGTGAATATACCCAGCATTTT TRBJ1-5 TRBV6-1 - once
CASSQDVWSSSNEQFF TGTGCCAGCAGCCAAGATGTCTGGTCCTCCTCCAATGAGCAGTTCTTC TRBJ2-1 TRBV4-2 - -
CASSLGSQNEKLFF TGTGCCAGCAGTTTGGGCAGCCAGAATGAAAAACTGTTTTTT TRBJ1-4 TRBV6-6 - -
CASSSPQGGNQPQHF TGTGCCAGCAGTTCCCCTCAAGGCGGCAATCAGCCCCAGCATTTT TRBJ1-5 TRBV28 - few